Following are 8 T cell receptor beta chains from one sample sequenced in a study of Graves' ophthalmopathy and Graves' hyperthyroidism. Amplified material comprised TCR beta CDR3 regions derived from RNA transcripts. Second-round multiplex PCR followed a first-round RT-PCR using HTBI primers. One entry per CDR3 protein, called by TCRdb with MiXCR from the multiplex PCR reads. The top ten hold over 2.5% of the sample, which has around 600,000 distinct CDR3 sequences, roughly 39% seen once. Sequencing was performed on peripheral blood. The receptors were gathered from an adult man with Graves' ophthalmopathy.

The V gene is TRBV29-1, the J gene TRBJ2-5; 8 bases map to TRBD2. Trimming removed 6 bases from V and 2 bases from J; junction bases left unmatched: 5. Germline-derived CDR1 and CDR2 are SQVTM and ANQGSEA. The CDR3 spans 13 residues. The CDR3 nucleotides read TGCAGCGTGGTAACGGGAGGGCAAGAGACCCAGTACTTC. It specifies CSVVTGGQETQYF.

The chain recombines TRBV6-5 with TRBJ2-7, with 8 bases identical to TRBD1. CDR1 and CDR2 from the germline V gene are MNHEY and SVGAGI. With 6 bases clipped from V and 4 bases from J, the junction kept 11 bases outside the gene matches. The CDR3 has 15 amino acids. The CDR3 nucleotides are TGTGCCAGCAGGGACTACAGGGGGTTAATGTACGAGCAGTACTTC. Residues: CASRDYRGLMYEQYF.

V and J are TRBV2 and TRBJ2-2; D is unresolved. V dropped 5 bases and J dropped 6 bases, with 13 bases sitting between them. The CDR3 is made up of 14 amino acids. Per germline, CDR1 SNHLY and CDR2 FYNNEI. Here the CDR3 DNA reads TGTGCCAGCAGTTTCTCAAGTTACCCCGGGGAGCTGTTTTTT. Encoded protein: CASSFSSYPGELFF.

This clonotype has a single count. Compared with germline, one end of the junction differs, possibly owing to a read error. The chain links TRBV24-1 to TRBJ1-5; D unclear. CDR1 KGHDR and CDR2 SFDVKD come from the germline V gene. The CDR3 covers 15 residues. The CDR3 DNA is TGTGACACCAGTGACCACAGACTAGCGGGACAGCCCCAGCATTTT. Protein sequence: CDTSDHRLAGQPQHF.

V is TRBV10-3 and J is TRBJ1-5; D ambiguous. The CDR3 covers 16 residues. Germline values: CDR1 ENHRY, CDR2 SYGVKD. The ends were cut back, 11 bases at V and 0 bases at J, with 20 bases in the middle. CDR3 residues: CAGSYSTRDSNQPQHF. Written as DNA, the CDR3 is TGTGCCGGCAGTTACTCTACGAGGGATAGCAATCAGCCCCAGCATTTT.

This clonotype was observed many times. This rearrangement joins TRBV7-9 to TRBJ1-1; 11 bases fit TRBD1. The V segment lost 7 bases and the J segment 4 bases; nucleotides outside the gene matches: 11. The CDR3 runs to 16 residues. CDR1 SEHNR and CDR2 FQNEAQ come from the germline V gene (reference sequence). Written as DNA, the CDR3 is TGTGCCAGCAACCCCGGGACAGGGGGTAGCGGCACTGAAGCTTTCTTT. This translates into CASNPGTGGSGTEAFF.

This clonotype came up many times. This sequence joins TRBV7-9 and TRBJ1-1; D possibly corresponds to TRBD1 (5 bases). Trimming cost V 1 base and J 4 bases, with 13 bases left between them. The CDR3 spans 15 residues. The germline gives CDR1 SEHNR, CDR2 FQNEAQ (reference sequence). This CDR3 reads CASSLGNYDSTEAFF. CDR3 sequence (DNA): TGTGCCAGCAGCTTAGGAAACTATGACAGCACTGAAGCTTTCTTT.

The chain carries TRBV6-6 and TRBJ2-7; TRBD1 is a possible D gene (5 bases). The germline V gene encodes CDR1 MNHNY and CDR2 SVGAGI (reference sequence). V gave up 6 bases and J gave up 5 bases, with 14 bases separating them. This CDR3 contains 13 residues. CDR3 nucleotide sequence: TGTGCCAGCAGCTCCTTTCAGGGTAACGAGCAGTACTTC. Protein: CASSSFQGNEQYF.